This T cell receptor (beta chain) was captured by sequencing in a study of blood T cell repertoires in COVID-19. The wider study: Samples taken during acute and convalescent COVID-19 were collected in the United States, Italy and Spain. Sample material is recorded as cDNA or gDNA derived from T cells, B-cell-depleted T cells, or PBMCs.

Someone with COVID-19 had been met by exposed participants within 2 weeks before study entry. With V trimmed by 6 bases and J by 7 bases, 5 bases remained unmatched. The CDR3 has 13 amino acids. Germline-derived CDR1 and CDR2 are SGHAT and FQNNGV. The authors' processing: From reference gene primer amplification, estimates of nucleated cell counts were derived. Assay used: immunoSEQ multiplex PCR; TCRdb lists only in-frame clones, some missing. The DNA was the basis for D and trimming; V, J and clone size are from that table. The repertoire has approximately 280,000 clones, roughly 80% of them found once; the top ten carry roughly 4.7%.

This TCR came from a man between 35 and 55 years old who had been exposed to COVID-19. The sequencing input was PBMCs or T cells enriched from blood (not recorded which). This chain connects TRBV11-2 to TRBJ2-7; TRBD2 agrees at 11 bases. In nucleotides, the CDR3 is TGTGCCAGCAGATCCGGACTAGCGGGTGAGCAGTACTTC. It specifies CASRSGLAGEQYF.